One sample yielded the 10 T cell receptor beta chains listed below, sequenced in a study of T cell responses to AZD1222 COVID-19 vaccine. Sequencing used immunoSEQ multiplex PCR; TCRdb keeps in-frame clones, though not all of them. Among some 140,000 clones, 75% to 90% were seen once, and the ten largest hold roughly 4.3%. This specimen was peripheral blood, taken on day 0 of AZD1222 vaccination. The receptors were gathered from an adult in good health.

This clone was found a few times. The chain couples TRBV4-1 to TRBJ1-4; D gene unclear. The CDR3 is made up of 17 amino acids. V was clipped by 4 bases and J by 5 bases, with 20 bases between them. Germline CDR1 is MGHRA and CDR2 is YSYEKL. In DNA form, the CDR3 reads TGCGCCAGCAGCCCTCGTGAAAGACGGACGAACAATGAAAAACTGTTTTTT. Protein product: CASSPRERRTNNEKLFF.

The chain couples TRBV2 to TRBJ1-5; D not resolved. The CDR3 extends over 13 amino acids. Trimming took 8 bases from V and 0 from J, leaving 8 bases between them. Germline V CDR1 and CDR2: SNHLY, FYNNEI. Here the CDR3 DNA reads TGTGCCAGCGTGATAGATAGCAATCAGCCCCAGCATTTT. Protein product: CASVIDSNQPQHF.

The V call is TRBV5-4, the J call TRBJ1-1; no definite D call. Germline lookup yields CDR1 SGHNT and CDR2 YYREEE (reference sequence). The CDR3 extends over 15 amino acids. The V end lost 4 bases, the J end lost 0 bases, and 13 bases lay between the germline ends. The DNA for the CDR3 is TGTGCCAGCAGCCCTCCCGTTGGGTTGAACACTGAAGCTTTCTTT. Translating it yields CASSPPVGLNTEAFF. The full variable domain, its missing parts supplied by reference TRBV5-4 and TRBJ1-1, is ETGVTQSPTHLIKTRGQQVTLRCSSQSGHNTVSWYQQALGQGPQFIFQYYREEENGRGNFPPRFSGLQFPNYSSELNVNALELDDSALYLCASSPPVGLNTEAFFGQGTRLTVV.

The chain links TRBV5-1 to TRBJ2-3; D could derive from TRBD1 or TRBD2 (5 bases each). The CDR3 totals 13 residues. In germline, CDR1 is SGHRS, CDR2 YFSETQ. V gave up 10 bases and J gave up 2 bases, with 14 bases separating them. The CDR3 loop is CAASSGPTDTQYF. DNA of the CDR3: TGCGCCGCTTCGTCGGGGCCCACAGATACGCAGTATTTT. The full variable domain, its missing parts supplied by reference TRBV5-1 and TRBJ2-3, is KAGVTQTPRYLIKTRGQQVTLSCSPISGHRSVSWYQQTPGQGLQFLFEYFSETQRNKGNFPGRFSGRQFSNSRSEMNVSTLELGDSALYLCAASSGPTDTQYFGPGTRLTVL.

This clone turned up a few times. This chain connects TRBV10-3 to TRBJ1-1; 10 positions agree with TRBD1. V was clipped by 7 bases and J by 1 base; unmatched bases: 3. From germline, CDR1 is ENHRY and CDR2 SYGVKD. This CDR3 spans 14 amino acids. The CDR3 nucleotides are TGTGCCATCACCCGGGACAGGGGGAACACTGAAGCTTTCTTT. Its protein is CAITRDRGNTEAFF.

The CDR3 loop reads CAWSVRRFEPQHF. CDR3 bases: TGTGCCTGGAGTGTACGCAGGTTTGAGCCCCAGCATTTT. This rearrangement joins TRBV30 to TRBJ1-5; no clear D gene. V was pared by 0 bases and J by 8 bases, with 11 bases between. The CDR3 is made up of 13 amino acids. Germline lookup yields CDR1 GTSNPN and CDR2 SVGIG (reference sequence).

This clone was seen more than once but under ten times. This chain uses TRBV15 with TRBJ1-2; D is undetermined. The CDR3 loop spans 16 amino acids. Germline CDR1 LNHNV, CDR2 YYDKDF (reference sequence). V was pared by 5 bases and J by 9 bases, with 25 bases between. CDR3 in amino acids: CATSAGRIPSLKSYTF. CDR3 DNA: TGTGCCACCAGCGCGGGGAGGATCCCCTCTCTTAAGAGCTACACCTTC.

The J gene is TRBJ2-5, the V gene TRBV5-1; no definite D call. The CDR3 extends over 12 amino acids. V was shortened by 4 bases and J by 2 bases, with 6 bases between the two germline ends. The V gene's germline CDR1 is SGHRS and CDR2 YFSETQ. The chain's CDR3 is CASSTLQETQYF. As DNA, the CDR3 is TGCGCCAGCAGCACCTTACAAGAGACCCAGTACTTC.

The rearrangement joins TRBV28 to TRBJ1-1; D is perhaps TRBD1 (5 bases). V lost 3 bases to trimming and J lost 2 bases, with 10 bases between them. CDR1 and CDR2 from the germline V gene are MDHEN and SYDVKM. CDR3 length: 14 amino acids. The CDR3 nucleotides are TGTGCCAGCAGTTTGGTACAGGACAACACTGAAGCTTTCTTT. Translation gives CASSLVQDNTEAFF. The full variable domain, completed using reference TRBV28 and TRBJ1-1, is DVKVTQSSRYLVKRTGEKVFLECVQDMDHENMFWYRQDPGLGLRLIYFSYDVKMKEKGDIPEGYSVSREKKERFSLILESASTNQTSMYLCASSLVQDNTEAFFGQGTRLTVV.

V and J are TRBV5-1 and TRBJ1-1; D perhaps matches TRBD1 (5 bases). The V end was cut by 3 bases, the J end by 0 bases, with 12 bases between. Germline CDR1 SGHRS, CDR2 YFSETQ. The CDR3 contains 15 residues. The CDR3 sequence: CASSSRQTLNTEAFF. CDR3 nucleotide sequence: TGCGCCAGCAGCTCAAGACAGACGTTGAACACTGAAGCTTTCTTT.